The present entry profiles one TCR beta chain with its context. Its antigen is not identified. This sample stems from a study of cytomegalovirus exposure and HLA in healthy donors. The protocol was immunoSEQ multiplex PCR, while the TCRdb copy is restricted to in-frame clones and leaves out a portion. The repertoire includes 250,000 to 400,000 clones, over 75% of them detected once, and around 1% sits in the top ten. The CDR3 loop spans 19 amino acids. Germline V gene sequence: CDR1 KGHSH, CDR2 LQKENI. J was trimmed by 2 bases and V by 3 bases; bases with no gene match: 14. The donors belonged to the roughly 110-subject validation cohort, separate from the roughly 700-subject first cohort. Findings of the study overall: Among TCR sequences, most were rare, though some public TCRs appeared in many donors. In vitro data verified a few CMV-associated chains as specific for CMV antigens.

The sequenced material came from PBMCs. This clonotype originated in a man aged 30-40 years in good health and CMV-seronegative. The chain employs TRBV18 and TRBJ2-4; 9 nucleotides line up with TRBD1. The CDR3 reads CASSPAPLDRGRTKNIQYF. The CDR3 coding sequence is TGTGCCAGCTCACCCGCGCCTCTGGACAGGGGAAGGACCAAAAACATTCAGTACTTC.